This entry is about one T cell receptor (beta chain). The antigen is unknown. The CDR3 has 14 amino acids. CDR1 and CDR2 from the germline V gene are SNHLY and FYNNEI. Trimming stripped 7 bases from V and 4 bases from J, with 17 bases between. This specimen belongs to a study of T cell responses to AZD1222 COVID-19 vaccine. Points from the study as a whole: Among AZD1222 vaccinees, only five or six were seropositive at baseline. Reportedly, close to half of spike-specific TCRs are directed against unmutated variant regions.

Clones were sequenced by immunoSEQ multiplex PCR, and TCRdb holds only the in-frame ones, with some missing. The sample includes 130,000 or so clones, about 89% of them seen just once. The chain has TRBV2 and TRBJ2-7; D might be TRBD2 (7 bases). This TCR derives from an adult in good health. The sample in question was peripheral blood, obtained on day 0 of AZD1222 vaccination. The CDR3 spells CASTGDYSTYEQYF. For the CDR3, the DNA is TGTGCCAGCACAGGGGACTACTCTACGTACGAGCAGTACTTC.